What follows are 5 T cell receptor beta chains derived from one specimen sequenced in a study of a mutant IDH1 vaccine in newly diagnosed glioma. The time point was: baseline, week 1 (first vaccination visit). Treatment indicated: pre-vaccination baseline after standard-of-care therapy. Libraries were prepared by immunoSEQ multiplex PCR; TCRdb keeps only in-frame clonotypes and omits some of them. This table has approximately 36,000 clones, about 73% appearing once. The sample consisted of PBMCs, taken from a glioma patient treated with radiotherapy, temozolomide or both. These receptors originate from a man between 40 and 49 years old with glioma. Some clones in this sample may be carry-over from other donors' samples.

This rearrangement joins TRBV19 to TRBJ1-5, with D hard to call. The V end was cut by 6 bases, the J end by 3 bases, with 15 bases between. Germline CDR1 is LNHDA and CDR2 is SQIVND (reference sequence). This CDR3 has 15 residues. The CDR3 DNA sequence: TGTGCCAGTAGGGAGGCGGCAGTCCCCAATCAGCCCCAGCATTTT. Protein sequence: CASREAAVPNQPQHF. Based on the CDR3 plus reference TRBV19 and TRBJ1-5, the full variable domain is DGGITQSPKYLFRKEGQNVTLSCEQNLNHDAMYWYRQDPGQGLRLIYYSQIVNDFQKGDIAEGYSVSREKKESFPLTVTSAQKNPTAFYLCASREAAVPNQPQHFGDGTRLSIL.

The CDR3 reads CASRGTENEKLFF. Written as DNA, the CDR3 is TGTGCCAGTCGGGGGACAGAAAATGAAAAACTGTTTTTT. The chain combines TRBV19 with TRBJ1-4, with 7 bases matching TRBD1. Germline CDR1 LNHDA, CDR2 SQIVND (reference sequence). The length of the CDR3 is 13 residues. Trimming took 8 bases from V and 5 from J; bases not matched to a gene: 5.

This clone was recorded once. The chain combines TRBV4-1 with TRBJ2-7, with 7 nucleotides matching TRBD1. V was clipped by 1 base and J by 0 bases; unmatched bases: 3. Germline CDR1 is MGHRA and CDR2 is YSYEKL. The CDR3 runs 15 residues. The CDR3 nucleotides are TGCGCCAGCAGCCAAGGAGACAGGGACTCCTACGAGCAGTACTTC. Translating it yields CASSQGDRDSYEQYF.

This chain uses TRBV5-1 with TRBJ1-6, with a possible D match to TRBD1 (6 bases). Germline-derived CDR1 and CDR2 are SGHRS and YFSETQ. Trimming shortened V by 3 bases and J by 2 bases, and 12 bases separated the two germline ends. The CDR3 extends over 16 amino acids. CDR3 DNA sequence: TGCGCCAGCAGCTCCGGACAGCGCACCTATAATTCACCCCTCCACTTT. Translating it yields CASSSGQRTYNSPLHF.

This chain links TRBV30 with TRBJ2-5; D may correspond to TRBD1 or TRBD2 (6 bases each). The V gene lost 3 bases and the J gene lost 7 bases, with 18 bases spanning the gap. This CDR3 region has 14 residues. CDR1 is GTSNPN and CDR2 is SVGIG in the germline V gene (reference sequence). The CDR3 DNA sequence: TGTGCCTGGAGCCAAGGGGGACCAGCGGGGACCCAGTACTTC. Translated, it gives CAWSQGGPAGTQYF.